The 19 T cell receptor beta chains reported below all come from one sample, sequenced in a study of tumor-infiltrating lymphocytes in primary liver carcinoma. DNA and RNA were both co-extracted from about 19-30 mg of bulk tissue that had not been sorted. Starting from approximately 470 ng of total RNA, TCR beta cDNA was produced with a primer in the constant region. Generation of the TCR beta libraries relied on three nested multiplex PCR rounds using slightly modified ARM-PCR. TRBV1-TRBV30 forward primers and a C-beta reverse primer were used in the first two PCR rounds, which each ran for around 10 cycles. TCRdb ran MiXCR on the multiplex PCR reads and lists one entry per CDR3 protein. The table shows about 100,000 distinct CDR3 sequences, with more than 65% occurring only once. The sample was liver tumor tissue from sampling region 5. As for subset: tumor region T5, tumor centre. Source of these receptors: an older woman with primary liver carcinoma and hepatitis B virus infection.

As concerns this clonotype: This sequence may be a read error, since a much larger clone differs from it by one base. The chain combines TRBV4-1 with TRBJ1-2; maybe TRBD1 (6 bases). CDR3 length equals 14 residues. Germline CDR1 MGHRA, CDR2 YSYEKL. The CDR3 loop reads CASSPTTGTYGYIF. In nucleotides, the CDR3 is TGCGCCAGCAGCCCTACCACAGGGACCTATGGCTACATCTTC.

A note on this clonotype: At one end, the junction sequence differs from germline, possibly due to a read error. As DNA, the CDR3 is TGTGCCGGCAGTTCTCATGTCTCTGGGGCCAACGTCCTGACTTTC. The encoded protein is CAGSSHVSGANVLTF. The chain joins TRBV6-5 to TRBJ2-6; D gene ambiguous. The CDR3 consists of 15 residues. Germline loops: CDR1 MNHEY, CDR2 SVGAGI.

Points on this clonotype: Likely a read error: the CDR3 ends without its conserved phenylalanine or tryptophan. This sequence joins TRBV11-2 and TRBJ1-6, with D possibly being TRBD1 (5 bases). V lost 8 bases and J lost 4, with 9 bases in between. The length of the CDR3 is 13 residues. Germline V lookup: CDR1 SGHAT, CDR2 FQNNGV. The CDR3: CASREGYNSPLHV. The CDR3 region has the DNA TGTGCCAGCCGCGAGGGGTATAATTCACCCCTCCACGTT.

On this clonotype: A much larger clonotype is one base distant, so this may be a read error. The CDR3 DNA sequence: TGTGCCAGCAGCCCAGGGAGCTCCTATATTTCACCCCTCCACTTT. Translated: CASSPGSSYISPLHF. This chain connects TRBV5-5 to TRBJ1-6, with D perhaps matching TRBD1 (5 bases). The germline V gene encodes CDR1 SGHKS and CDR2 YYEKEE (reference sequence). CDR3 length: 15 amino acids.

The J gene is TRBJ2-1, the V gene TRBV11-3; TRBD2 aligns across 7 bases. This CDR3 has 23 residues. From germline, CDR1 is SGHNT and CDR2 YENEEA. Losses at the gene ends were 1 base for V and 12 bases for J; bases not matched to a gene: 36. The CDR3 bases are TGTGCCAGCAGCTTAGTCCCCAACCTTGCGGCTGGCGGGAGTTTGAGCTCCTACAACGGGCAGTTCTTC. Its translation: CASSLVPNLAAGGSLSSYNGQFF.

This clonotype came up many times. V is TRBV11-2 and J is TRBJ2-7; the match to TRBD1 covers 7 bases. CDR1 is SGHAT, CDR2 FQNNGV, per germline. J gave up 9 bases and V 0 bases, and 5 bases lay outside the gene matches. This CDR3 has 13 residues. CDR3 sequence reads: CASSLEGAGGQYF. CDR3 bases: TGTGCCAGCAGCTTAGAGGGGGCAGGGGGGCAGTACTTC.

There are many counts of this clonotype. The chain links TRBV10-3 to TRBJ2-1; 15 nucleotides agree with TRBD2. CDR1 ENHRY and CDR2 SYGVKD come from the germline V gene. Trimming took 9 bases from V and 5 from J; bases not matched to a gene: 2. The CDR3 loop spans 14 amino acids. For the CDR3, the DNA is TGTGCCATTGGACTAGCGGGAGGGCACAATGAGCAGTTCTTC. Amino acid sequence: CAIGLAGGHNEQFF.

This clonotype was recorded at least ten times. The chain links TRBV29-1 to TRBJ2-2; 7 bases map to TRBD1. Trimming at V came to 6 bases and at J to 1 base, leaving 5 bases not matched to a gene. The length of the CDR3 is 14 residues. Germline assignment: CDR1 SQVTM and CDR2 ANQGSEA. The CDR3 nucleotides are TGCAGCGTCACCGGGACAGTGAACACCGGGGAGCTGTTTTTT. This encodes CSVTGTVNTGELFF.

Note on this clonotype: This may come from a read error, since a much larger clone is one base off. The chain recombines TRBV5-8 with TRBJ2-2, with D hard to call. Germline CDR1 and CDR2: SGHTS and YDEGEE. Trimming removed 0 bases from V and 3 bases from J, with 9 bases in between. This CDR3 has 15 residues. CDR3 DNA: TGTGCCAGCAGCTTGGGCAGTGGGGACACCGGGGAGCTGTTTTTT. This gives the protein CASSLGSGDTGELFF. Full variable domain (missing parts from reference TRBV5-8 and TRBJ2-2): EAGVTQSPTHLIKTRGQQATLRCSPISGHTSVYWYQQALGLGLQFLLWYDEGEERNRGNFPPRFSGRQFPNYSSELNVNALELEDSALYLCASSLGSGDTGELFFGEGSRLTVL.

The chain couples TRBV4-2 to TRBJ2-3; D is unclear. CDR3 length: 14 residues. V lost 4 bases and J 10 bases, leaving 18 bases between the germline ends. Germline V lookup: CDR1 LGHNA, CDR2 YNFKEQ. The CDR3 sequence: CASSPIVGTNAQYF. CDR3 DNA: TGTGCCAGCAGCCCCATCGTGGGCACAAATGCGCAGTATTTT.

The CDR3 sequence is CASSYEGNYRYTF. CDR3 nucleotide sequence: TGTGCCAGCAGTTACGAGGGGAATTATCGCTACACCTTC. This chain joins TRBV6-6 and TRBJ1-2, with a possible D match to TRBD1 (5 bases). This CDR3 region has 13 residues. Per germline, CDR1 MNHNY and CDR2 SVGAGI (reference sequence). Deletions cut 2 bases from V and 9 bases from J, with 13 bases between.

Of note for this clonotype: The conserved final phenylalanine or tryptophan is absent from the CDR3, which likely points to a read error. The chain has TRBV11-2 and TRBJ2-5; D possibly uses TRBD1 or TRBD2 (5 bases each). CDR1 is SGHAT, CDR2 FQNNGV, per germline. The CDR3 extends over 13 amino acids. The CDR3 here is CASSLDRGETQYY. DNA of the CDR3: TGTGCCAGCAGCTTAGATAGGGGAGAGACACAGTACTAC.

The chain is built from TRBV24-1 and TRBJ2-1, with TRBD2 identical over 12 bases. The CDR3 is 18 residues long. Per the germline V gene, CDR1 is KGHDR and CDR2 is SFDVKD. Trimming removed 2 bases from V and 6 bases from J; junction bases left unmatched: 10. The CDR3 bases are TGTGCCACCAGTGATTCGACTAGCGGGGGAATGGGATTCAATGAGCAGTTCTTC. Protein product: CATSDSTSGGMGFNEQFF.

In its sample, this clonotype is medium-sized. This chain links TRBV11-2 with TRBJ2-3; no firm D call. CDR1 SGHAT and CDR2 FQNNGV come from the germline V gene. This CDR3 has 15 amino acids. V lost 1 base and J lost 0, with 8 bases in between. CDR3 nucleotides: TGTGCCAGCAGCTTAGTAAGCCGCAGCACAGATACGCAGTATTTT. Translating gives CASSLVSRSTDTQYF.

Notes on this clonotype: One end of the junction varies from germline; a read error may be responsible. The chain is built from TRBV4-1 and TRBJ2-1, with 10 bases aligning to TRBD2. This CDR3 has 16 amino acids. In germline, CDR1 is MGHRA, CDR2 YSYEKL. The CDR3 reads CASSQDVELAGREQFF. The CDR3, as DNA: TGCGCGAGCAGCCAAGATGTTGAACTAGCGGGGCGGGAGCAGTTCTTC.

This clonotype was counted ten times or more. The genes are TRBV6-6 and TRBJ2-2, with 8 positions matching TRBD2. The CDR3 runs to 16 residues. V shed 2 bases, J shed 4 bases, and the junction held 6 bases outside the gene matches. The germline V gene has CDR1 MNHNY and CDR2 SVGAGI (reference sequence). The CDR3 DNA follows: TGTGCCAGCAGTTACCCAGCGGGAGAGAGCACCGGGGAGCTGTTTTTT. This gives the protein CASSYPAGESTGELFF.

A note on this clonotype: A read error may produce the germline difference seen at one junction end. This chain joins TRBV11-2 and TRBJ2-7; 12 positions match TRBD1. This CDR3 is built from 17 residues. CDR1 SGHAT and CDR2 FQNNGV come from the germline V gene. The chain's CDR3 is CAISFQPGQGARYEQYF. In DNA form, the CDR3 reads TGTGCCATCAGCTTTCAACCGGGACAGGGGGCGCGATACGAGCAGTACTTC. The variable domain in full, completed from reference TRBV11-2 and TRBJ2-7, reads EAGVAQSPRYKIIEKRQSVAFWCNPISGHATLYWYQQILGQGPKLLIQFQNNGVVDDSQLPKDRFSAERLKGVDSTLKIQPAKLEDSAVYLCAISFQPGQGARYEQYFGPGTRLTVT.

The table lists this clonotype with a few counts. The junction departs from germline at one end; a sequencing error may be responsible. V usage is TRBV11-2 and J usage is TRBJ2-7; possibly TRBD1 or TRBD2 for D (6 bases each). Germline CDR1 and CDR2: SGHAT and FQNNGV. This CDR3 is 15 amino acids long. CDR3 sequence: CASGLEGGIVYEQYF. The CDR3 DNA is TGTGCCAGCGGCTTAGAGGGGGGTATAGTCTACGAGCAGTACTTC.

This clonotype was detected a few times. Given a much more abundant clone one base away, this may be a read error. This chain uses TRBV10-3 with TRBJ1-2; TRBD1 is a possible D gene (6 bases). The CDR3 spans 14 residues. CDR1 and CDR2 from the germline V gene are ENHRY and SYGVKD. Written as DNA, the CDR3 is TGTGCCATCAGTGAGAACAGGGAAAGAAATGGCTGCACCTTC. Translated: CAISENRERNGCTF.